A selection of T cell receptor beta chains follows, all from one sample in a study of shared clonotypes between healthy human individuals. Generated by immunoSEQ multiplex PCR, the TCRdb table keeps only in-frame clones and is missing some. This sample has 2 million or so clones, with over 85% found just once. The sample consisted of naive CD4+ T cells sorted from blood. These receptors came from a man aged 18-30 years in good health. Both conserved end residues are part of each CDR3. D genes are given only for firm matches. Clone size, where shown, is once, few, many, or a class for clones that have expanded.

-	TRBJ1-1	TRBV30	-	TGTGCCTGGAGTGTAGGGCTTGAAGCTTTCTTT	CAWSVGLEAFF
-	TRBJ1-1	TRBV6-5	-	TGTGCCAGCAGTCCTACCGGGAAGGCAGCTTTCTTT	CASSPTGKAAFF
TRBD2	TRBJ2-5	TRBV5-6	-	TGTGCCAGCAGGCGGGCGGGGGGCCAAGAGACCCAGTACTTC	CASRRAGGQETQYF
-	TRBJ2-1	TRBV30	-	TGTGCCTGGAGTCCGCGGACATTCTCCTACAATGAGCAGTTCTTC	CAWSPRTFSYNEQFF
-	TRBJ2-3	TRBV4-3	-	TGCGCCAGCAGCCAAGAAATTGGCTCGGCGGGACCTGCAGATACGCAGTATTTT	CASSQEIGSAGPADTQYF
-	TRBJ2-1	TRBV30	-	TGTGCCTGGGAGGCTGGGAGCTCCTACAATGAGCAGTTCTTC	CAWEAGSSYNEQFF
-	TRBJ1-6	TRBV7-8	-	TGTGCCAGCAGCTCTCCCGGGACGGCAAGCTCCTATAATTCACCCCTCCACTTT	CASSSPGTASSYNSPLHF
-	TRBJ1-1	TRBV5-5	-	TGTGCCAGCAGCTTGTGGGCAGGGGTTAACACTGAAGCTTTCTTT	CASSLWAGVNTEAFF
-	TRBJ1-2	TRBV6-5	-	TGTGCCAGCAGTTTGTCTGTCCAAATCTATGGCTACACCTTC	CASSLSVQIYGYTF
TRBD1	TRBJ1-2	TRBV7-2	-	TGTGCCAGCAGCTTTCGGACAGGGAATGGCTACACCTTC	CASSFRTGNGYTF
-	TRBJ2-5	TRBV5-1	-	TGCGCCAGCAGCGGTGTTGAGACCCAGTACTTC	CASSGVETQYF
-	TRBJ1-3	TRBV30	-	TGTGCCTGGGGTATAAACACCATATATTTT	CAWGINTIYF
-	TRBJ1-3	TRBV30	-	TGTGCCTCCTGGGGGGCCGGAAACACCATATATTTT	CASWGAGNTIYF
-	TRBJ2-6	TRBV30	-	TGTGCCTGGAGTGGTGGCTCTGGGGCCAACGTCCTGACTTTC	CAWSGGSGANVLTF
TRBD1	TRBJ2-2	TRBV5-1	-	TGCGCCAGCAGCCTCGGACAGGGGAACACCGGGGAGCTGTTTTTT	CASSLGQGNTGELFF
-	TRBJ1-5	TRBV4-1	-	TGCGCCAGCAGCCAAGATCCCGGGAGGCCCCAGCATTTT	CASSQDPGRPQHF
-	TRBJ2-1	TRBV5-6	-	TGTGCCAGCAGCCGCCAGGGGCAGCCTAGCTCCTACAATGAGCAGTTCTTC	CASSRQGQPSSYNEQFF
TRBD2	TRBJ2-1	TRBV7-9	-	TGTGCCAGCAGCTTATGGCTAGCGGGAGTGGAATCCTACAATGAGCAGTTCTTC	CASSLWLAGVESYNEQFF
-	TRBJ2-7	TRBV7-2	-	TGTGCCAGCAGCCCCGACTCTGGGGGCGCGGGGAACGAGCAGTACTTC	CASSPDSGGAGNEQYF
TRBD2	TRBJ2-2	TRBV5-4	-	TGTGCCAGCAGCTTCGGGGGGAGCACCGGGGAGCTGTTGTTT	CASSFGGSTGELLF
TRBD2	TRBJ2-2	TRBV18	few	TGTGCCAGCTCACCAAGGATCCCAACTAGCGGAAGTAACACCGGGGAGCTGTTTTTT	CASSPRIPTSGSNTGELFF
TRBD2	TRBJ2-7	TRBV19	-	TGTGCCAGTAGTATGCGGGGGTTTCGGGTCGTCAACGAGCAGTACTTC	CASSMRGFRVVNEQYF
-	TRBJ2-2	TRBV14	-	TGTGCCAGCAGCCAAGTCGAGCTAGTGAAGTACGGGGAGCTGTTTTTT	CASSQVELVKYGELFF
-	TRBJ1-2	TRBV6-1	-	TGTGCCAGCCAAACTTTTTCGAAGATCTATGGCTACACCTTC	CASQTFSKIYGYTF
-	TRBJ2-4	TRBV27	-	TGTGCCAGCGGGGCCTTAGCCAAAAACATTCAGTACTTC	CASGALAKNIQYF
TRBD2	TRBJ2-5	TRBV11-2	few	TGTGCCAGCAGCCGCGGACTAGCGGGAGGGGAGACCCAGTACTTC	CASSRGLAGGETQYF
-	TRBJ1-6	TRBV18	once	TGTGCCAGCTCACCTCTTAGTTTGGGGGACGATAATTCACCCCTCCACTTT	CASSPLSLGDDNSPLHF
TRBD2	TRBJ2-2	TRBV7-3	-	TGTGCCAGCAGCCCCGGGGGGTCCACCGGGGAGCTGTTTTTT	CASSPGGSTGELFF
-	TRBJ2-5	TRBV2	once	TGTGCCAGCAGTGCTGACAGAAAAGAGACCCAGTACTTC	CASSADRKETQYF
-	TRBJ2-2	TRBV6-5	-	TGTGCCAGCAGTTACCTACTCACCGGGGAGCTGTTTTTT	CASSYLLTGELFF
-	TRBJ2-1	TRBV5-1	-	TGCGCCAGCAGCTTTTCCCAGGGACCCTACAATGAGCAGTTCTTC	CASSFSQGPYNEQFF
-	TRBJ1-2	TRBV5-5	-	TGTGCCAGCAGTTATCAAATCGGGACGGACGGTGGCTACACCTTC	CASSYQIGTDGGYTF
TRBD1	TRBJ1-5	TRBV7-2	-	TGTGCCAGCAGCTTAGAGGGAGGGGGCGGTCAGCCCCAGCATTTT	CASSLEGGGGQPQHF
-	TRBJ2-1	TRBV29-1	-	TGCAGCGTTGATCGTAGTGTTTCCTACAATGAGCAGTTCTTC	CSVDRSVSYNEQFF
-	TRBJ1-6	TRBV30	-	TGTGCCTGGAGCGGCCGGGGTGAAACCCCTCATTCACCCCTCCACTTT	CAWSGRGETPHSPLHF
-	TRBJ2-2	TRBV11-2	-	TGTGCCAGCAGCCCCCTGACAGGGAGGACCGGGGAGCTGTTTTTT	CASSPLTGRTGELFF
-	TRBJ1-4	TRBV6-6	-	TGTGCCAGCACCCTTCAGTCAACTAATGAAAAACTGTTTTTT	CASTLQSTNEKLFF
-	TRBJ2-2	TRBV2	-	TGTGCCAGCAGGGCAACAGGAACCGGGGAGCTGTTTTTT	CASRATGTGELFF
TRBD1	TRBJ2-7	TRBV5-8	-	TGTGCCAGCAGTCGGACAGGGTCTACGTCGCAGTACTTC	CASSRTGSTSQYF
TRBD2	TRBJ2-3	TRBV7-2	once	TGTGCCAGCAGCTTACGAGCGGGAGGGCCCACAGATACGCAGTATTTT	CASSLRAGGPTDTQYF
TRBD2	TRBJ2-7	TRBV29-1	-	TGCAGCGTTGAATTGGGCGGGGGGACCTCCTACGAGCAGTACTTC	CSVELGGGTSYEQYF